This TCR beta chain originates from a study of blood T cells in healthy people across ages. Study overall: Template switching captured about one barcoded beta molecule per two T cells.

General observations from the study: Conclusively comparing naive with antigen-experienced cells was impossible with unsorted PBMCs. Both naive CD4+ cell counts and diversity were greater in long-lived donors than in aged donors.

A J-beta primer mix and a sample-barcoded 5' primer were used in a second PCR of roughly 6 to 11 cycles. TCRdb re-called the 5' RACE reads with MiXCR, one entry per CDR3 protein. The profile shows approximately 1,000,000 distinct CDR3 sequences, 40% to 55% of them singletons. Note on this clonotype: Its antigen is as yet unknown. One end of the junction fails to match germline, which may point to a read error.

Sequenced material: blood. The sequence was collected from a woman aged 55 to 70 in good health.

The CDR3 DNA sequence: TGTGCCAGCAGCGAACTTACAGATGGCACAGTTACGCAGTATTTT. Its translation is CASSELTDGTVTQYF. This chain uses TRBV11-2 with TRBJ2-3; no reliable D call. The germline V gene encodes CDR1 SGHAT and CDR2 FQNNGV. CDR3 length: 15 amino acids.